These 17 T cell receptor beta chains share one sample of origin, sequenced in a study of T cells in Graves' hyperthyroidism and ophthalmopathy. Researchers took RNA transcripts and amplified the TCR beta CDR3 regions from them. TCR CDR3 regions were first amplified by RT-PCR with HTBI primers. TCRdb independently ran MiXCR on the multiplex PCR reads; one entry per CDR3 protein. The sample holds 400,000 or so distinct CDR3 sequences, more than 12% seen once. Sequenced sample: blood. The receptors were gathered from a man aged 50 to 60 with Graves' ophthalmopathy.

This clonotype came up many times. V usage is TRBV7-9 and J usage is TRBJ2-3; D is unclear. Trimming pared 5 bases from V and 6 bases from J, leaving 15 bases between. The CDR3 length is 14 residues. The V gene's germline CDR1 is SEHNR and CDR2 FQNEAQ (reference sequence). This CDR3 is CASSPQGRGDTQYF. For the CDR3, the DNA is TGTGCCAGCAGCCCACAAGGCCGTGGGGATACGCAGTATTTT.

This clonotype was picked up many times. Possible read error: a much larger clone is one base away. V is TRBV3-1 and J is TRBJ2-5, with TRBD2 matching 8 bases. This CDR3 contains 17 residues. The germline V gene encodes CDR1 LGHDT and CDR2 YNNKEL (reference sequence). CDR3 loop: CTSRQGLVAGREETQYF. DNA for the CDR3: TGTACCAGCAGACAAGGGCTTGTAGCGGGAAGAGAGGAGACCCAGTACTTC.

This clonotype came up a few times. The chain employs TRBV7-9 and TRBJ2-1; D might be TRBD2 (6 bases). Germline V gene data show CDR1 as SEHNR and CDR2 as FQNEAQ (reference sequence). This CDR3 spans 12 amino acids. Trimming cost V 4 bases and J 8 bases, with 9 bases left between them. The CDR3: CASSWGDHEQFF. The DNA of the CDR3 is TGTGCCAGCAGCTGGGGGGACCATGAGCAGTTCTTC.

This clonotype has a handful of counts. This chain uses TRBV6-5 with TRBJ2-3; D might be TRBD1 (5 bases). Trimming took off 3 bases at V and 6 bases at J, with 16 bases between the two ends. The CDR3 has 15 amino acids. Germline V gives CDR1 MNHEY, CDR2 SVGAGI. The CDR3 region is CASSYGGRGWDTQYF. CDR3 sequence (DNA): TGTGCCAGCAGTTATGGCGGTAGGGGATGGGATACGCAGTATTTT.

This clonotype was observed a handful of times. The V and J genes are TRBV2 and TRBJ2-7; D possibly corresponds to TRBD2 (5 bases). This CDR3 spans 13 amino acids. V was shortened by 6 bases and J by 1 base, with 10 bases between the two germline ends. Germline V gene data show CDR1 as SNHLY and CDR2 as FYNNEI. The CDR3 sequence is CASSRLHSYEQYF. Written as DNA, the CDR3 is TGTGCCAGCAGCCGACTACATTCCTACGAGCAGTACTTC.

CDR3 sequence: CASSLRAGGAYEQYF. DNA for the CDR3: TGTGCCAGCAGCCTGCGAGCAGGGGGGGCCTACGAGCAGTACTTC. This chain connects TRBV9 to TRBJ2-7, with D possibly called TRBD1 or TRBD2 (7 bases each). Deletions cut 4 bases from V and 2 bases from J, with 16 bases between. The V gene's germline CDR1 is SGDLS and CDR2 YYNGEE. The CDR3 is 15 residues long.

The chain links TRBV15 to TRBJ2-1; D is unresolved. CDR3 length: 15 amino acids. CDR1 is LNHNV and CDR2 is YYDKDF in the germline V gene (reference sequence). Deletions cut 0 bases from V and 3 bases from J, with 9 bases between. DNA of the CDR3: TGTGCCACCAGCAGAGATCCCTGGCTCTACAATGAGCAGTTCTTC. Translated: CATSRDPWLYNEQFF. Full variable domain (outside the CDR3, taken from reference TRBV15 and TRBJ2-1): DAMVIQNPRYQVTQFGKPVTLSCSQTLNHNVMYWYQQKSSQAPKLLFHYYDKDFNNEADTPDNFQSRRPNTSFCFLDIRSPGLGDTAMYLCATSRDPWLYNEQFFGPGTRLTVL.

In its sample, this clonotype was seen many times. V and J are TRBV11-2 and TRBJ2-2, with D possibly matching TRBD1 (6 bases). The CDR3 has 15 residues. Germline loops: CDR1 SGHAT, CDR2 FQNNGV. Between the trimmed V and J ends, which lost 4 bases and 2 bases, there was a span of 11 bases. In DNA form, the CDR3 reads TGTGCCAGCAGCTCGGACAGCCACAACACCGGGGAGCTGTTTTTT. Translating it yields CASSSDSHNTGELFF.

The chain joins TRBV27 to TRBJ2-5; 8 nucleotides line up with TRBD2. CDR1 and CDR2 (germline): MNHEY, SMNVEV (reference sequence). The CDR3 is 14 amino acids. V dropped 0 bases and J dropped 13; count of bases not matched to a gene: 10. Here the CDR3 DNA reads TGTGCCAGCAGTTTATCAGTTTCCGGGAGGGCGAGGTACTTC. Translated, it gives CASSLSVSGRARYF.

This clonotype showed up just a few times. This chain joins TRBV7-9 and TRBJ2-5; the match to TRBD2 covers 8 bases. V lost 3 bases and J lost 5; bases outside the gene matches: 5. Germline V gene sequence: CDR1 SEHNR, CDR2 FQNEAQ (reference sequence). The length of the CDR3 is 14 residues. The CDR3 reads CASSFSGTGETQYF. As DNA, the CDR3 is TGTGCCAGCAGCTTTAGCGGGACGGGGGAGACCCAGTACTTC.

The chain couples TRBV29-1 to TRBJ2-1, with 10 bases matching TRBD2. The CDR3 totals 15 residues. Germline values: CDR1 SQVTM, CDR2 ANQGSEA. The J segment lost 3 bases and the V segment lost 7 bases, leaving 9 bases of the junction unmatched. This CDR3 is CSGSGSGRLYNEQFF. The CDR3, as DNA: TGCAGCGGAAGTGGTAGCGGGAGGCTCTACAATGAGCAGTTCTTC.

In its sample, this clonotype was seen a few times. The CDR3 reads CSVGRGADYGYTF. CDR3 DNA: TGCAGCGTGGGCCGGGGGGCAGACTATGGCTACACCTTC. The rearrangement joins TRBV29-1 to TRBJ1-2; a weak D match, TRBD1 (6 bases). The CDR3 runs to 13 residues. The germline CDR1 and CDR2 sequences are SQVTM and ANQGSEA. Trimming stripped 6 bases from V and 3 bases from J, with 14 bases between.

This clonotype was seen at least ten times. The chain recombines TRBV20-1 with TRBJ2-1, with D perhaps matching TRBD2 (6 bases). Trimming took 7 bases from V and 7 from J, leaving 17 bases between them. Germline V gene data show CDR1 as DFQATT and CDR2 as SNEGSKA (reference sequence). This CDR3 has 13 residues. CDR3: CSVRTTRGNEQFF. CDR3 in DNA: TGCAGTGTCCGGACTACCCGCGGGAATGAGCAGTTCTTC.

The V and J genes are TRBV2 and TRBJ2-7; 7 nucleotides agree with TRBD2. This CDR3 comprises 14 residues. Germline trimming cut 4 bases from V and 0 bases from J; bases unmatched to any gene: 3. CDR1 is SNHLY, CDR2 FYNNEI, per germline. The CDR3 DNA is TGTGCCAGCAGTGGGGGGGGGATCTCCTACGAGCAGTACTTC. This sequence encodes CASSGGGISYEQYF.

The chain employs TRBV7-8 and TRBJ2-1, with 11 bases identical to TRBD2. There are 17 residues in the CDR3. The junction had 7 bases not matched to a gene; V was cut back by 3 bases and J by 3 bases. In germline, CDR1 is SGHVS, CDR2 FQNEAQ. In DNA form, the CDR3 reads TGTGCCAGCAGCTTGGCCCCGGGACTAGCGGACTACAATGAGCAGTTCTTC. It is translated as CASSLAPGLADYNEQFF.

In this sample, this clonotype turned up many times. The chain is built from TRBV2 and TRBJ2-5; 9 nucleotides align to TRBD1. Trimming removed 7 bases from V and 4 bases from J; junction bases left unmatched: 10. Germline CDR1 reads SNHLY; CDR2 reads FYNNEI. The CDR3 is 15 residues long. CDR3 bases: TGTGCCAGCACCCGGGACAGGGTCCAAGTAGAGACCCAGTACTTC. Protein sequence: CASTRDRVQVETQYF.

This clonotype came up a few times. The chain uses TRBV28 and TRBJ2-6; D tentatively fits TRBD1 or TRBD2 (5 bases each). CDR1 is MDHEN and CDR2 is SYDVKM in the germline V gene. The CDR3 is made up of 17 amino acids. The ends were cut back, 7 bases at V and 2 bases at J, with 18 bases in the middle. CDR3 bases: TGTGCCAGCATTAACGGATTCCTGGGACCTGGGGCCAACGTCCTGACTTTC. Translation: CASINGFLGPGANVLTF.